This T cell receptor (beta chain) was documented in a study of beta chain features in type 1 diabetes. Whole-study context: Cell yields, gender and age were similar in healthy donors and patients.

General observations from the study: Here, the possible influence of HLA type (on TCRB rearrangement) remained unresolved.

Trimming stripped 5 bases from V and 7 bases from J, with 23 bases between. The CDR3 totals 16 residues. Germline CDR1 is SEHNR and CDR2 is FQNEAQ (reference sequence). Since all of the isolated RNA was reverse transcribed, expressed TCRB transcripts were what got sequenced. The repertoire was sequenced with immunoSEQ multiplex PCR; TCRdb's copy has only in-frame clones and lacks some. The sample contains about 900,000 clones, about 17% of which appear only once. This clone showed up just a few times. What it binds is not known. CD45RO/CCR7/CD25/CD127/CD95/CD27 staining was used to isolate CD4+ naive, central memory, regulatory and stem cell-like memory cells by sorting.

The sequenced sample consisted of naive CD4+ T cells from blood. The TCR originated in a woman aged 18-29 years in good health. The V call is TRBV7-9, the J call TRBJ1-1; D ambiguous. The CDR3 DNA reads TGTGCCAGCAGCCTTTCCGCCACCCCATGGACGGATGAAGCTTTCTTT. Its protein is CASSLSATPWTDEAFF.